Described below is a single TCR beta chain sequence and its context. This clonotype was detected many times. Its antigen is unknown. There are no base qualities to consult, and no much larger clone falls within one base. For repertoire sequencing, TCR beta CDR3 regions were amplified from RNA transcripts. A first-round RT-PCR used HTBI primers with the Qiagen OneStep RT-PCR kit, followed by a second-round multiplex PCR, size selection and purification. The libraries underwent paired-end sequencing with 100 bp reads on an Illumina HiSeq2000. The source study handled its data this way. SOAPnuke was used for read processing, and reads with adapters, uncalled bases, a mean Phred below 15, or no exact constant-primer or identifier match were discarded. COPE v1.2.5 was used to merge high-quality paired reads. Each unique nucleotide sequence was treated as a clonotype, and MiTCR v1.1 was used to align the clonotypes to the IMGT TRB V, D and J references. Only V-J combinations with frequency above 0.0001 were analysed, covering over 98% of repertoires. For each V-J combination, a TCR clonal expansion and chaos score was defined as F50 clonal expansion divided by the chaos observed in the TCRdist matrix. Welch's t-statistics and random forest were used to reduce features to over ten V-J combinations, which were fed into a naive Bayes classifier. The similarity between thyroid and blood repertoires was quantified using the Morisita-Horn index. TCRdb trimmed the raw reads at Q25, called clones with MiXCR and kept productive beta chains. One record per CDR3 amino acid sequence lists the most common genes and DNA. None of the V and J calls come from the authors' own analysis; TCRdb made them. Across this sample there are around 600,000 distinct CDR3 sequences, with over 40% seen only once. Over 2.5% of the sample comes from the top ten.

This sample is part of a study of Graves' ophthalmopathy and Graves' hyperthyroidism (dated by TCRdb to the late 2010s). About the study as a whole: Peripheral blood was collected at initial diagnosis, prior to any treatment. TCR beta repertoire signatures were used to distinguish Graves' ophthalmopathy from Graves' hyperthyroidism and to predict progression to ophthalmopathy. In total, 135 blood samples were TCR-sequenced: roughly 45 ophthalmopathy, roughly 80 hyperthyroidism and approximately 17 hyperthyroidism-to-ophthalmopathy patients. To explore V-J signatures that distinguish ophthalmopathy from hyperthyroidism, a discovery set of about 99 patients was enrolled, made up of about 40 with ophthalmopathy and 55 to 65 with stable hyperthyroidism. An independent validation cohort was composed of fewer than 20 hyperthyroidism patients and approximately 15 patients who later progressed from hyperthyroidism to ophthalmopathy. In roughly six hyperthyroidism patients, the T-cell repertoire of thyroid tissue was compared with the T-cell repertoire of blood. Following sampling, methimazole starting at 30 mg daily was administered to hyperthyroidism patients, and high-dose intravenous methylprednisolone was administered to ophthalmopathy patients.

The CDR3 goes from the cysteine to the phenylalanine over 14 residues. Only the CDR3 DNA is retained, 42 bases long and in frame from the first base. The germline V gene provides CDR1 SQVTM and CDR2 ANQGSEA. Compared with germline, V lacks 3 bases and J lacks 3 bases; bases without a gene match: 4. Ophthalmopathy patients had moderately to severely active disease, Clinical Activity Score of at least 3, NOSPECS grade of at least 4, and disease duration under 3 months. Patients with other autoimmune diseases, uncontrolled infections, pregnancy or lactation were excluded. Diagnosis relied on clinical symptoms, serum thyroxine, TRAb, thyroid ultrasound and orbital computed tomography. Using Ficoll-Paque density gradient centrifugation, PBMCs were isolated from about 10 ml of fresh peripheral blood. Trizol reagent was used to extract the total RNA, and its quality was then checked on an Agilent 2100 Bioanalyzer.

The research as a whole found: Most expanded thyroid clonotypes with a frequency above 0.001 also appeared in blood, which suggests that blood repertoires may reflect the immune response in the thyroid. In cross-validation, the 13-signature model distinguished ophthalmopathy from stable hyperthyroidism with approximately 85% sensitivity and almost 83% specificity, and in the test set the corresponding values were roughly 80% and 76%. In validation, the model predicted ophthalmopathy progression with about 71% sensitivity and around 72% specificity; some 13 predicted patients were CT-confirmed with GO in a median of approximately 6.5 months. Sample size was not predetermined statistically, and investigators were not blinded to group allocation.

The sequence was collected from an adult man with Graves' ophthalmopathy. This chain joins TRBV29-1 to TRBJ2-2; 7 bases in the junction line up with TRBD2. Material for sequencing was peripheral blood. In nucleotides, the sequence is TGCAGCGTTGAGGTCCGGGGGGACACCGGGGAGCTGTTTTTT. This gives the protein CSVEVRGDTGELFF.